These T cell receptor beta chains were read from a single sample in a study of molecular identifiers for immune sequencing clone quantification. TCRdb ran MiXCR on the PCR reads and lists one entry per CDR3 protein. The data show over 600,000 distinct CDR3 sequences, nearly 20% seen once. Material for sequencing was naive CD8+ T cells from blood, with Jurkat cell RNA spiked in. The receptors originated from a human donor in good health. Some libraries in this study had Jurkat cell RNA spiked in. Both conserved end residues are part of each CDR3. Fields, in order: V gene, clone size, D gene, J gene, CDR3 DNA, CDR3 protein. D genes are given only for firm matches. Where a row states a size, it is once, few, many or the class of an expanded clone; other rows omit it.

v_call: TRBV20-1
clone_size: many
d_call: TRBD2
j_call: TRBJ2-7
cdr3_nt: TGCAGTGCTCCCCCTCCGGGACTAGCAGAGGACGAGCAGTACTTC
cdr3_aa: CSAPPPGLAEDEQYF

v_call: TRBV19
clone_size: many
d_call: -
j_call: TRBJ2-3
cdr3_nt: TGTGCCAGTATGACCCAGGGCGCAGATACGCAGTATTTT
cdr3_aa: CASMTQGADTQYF

v_call: TRBV27
clone_size: many
d_call: -
j_call: TRBJ1-2
cdr3_nt: TGTGCCAGCAGTTTAGGCAGGGCCATCAACCCCGATGGCTACACCTTC
cdr3_aa: CASSLGRAINPDGYTF

v_call: TRBV5-5
clone_size: many
d_call: -
j_call: TRBJ2-7
cdr3_nt: TGTGCCAGCAGCTTGGGGCCGGGACGATCCTACGAGCAGTACTTC
cdr3_aa: CASSLGPGRSYEQYF

v_call: TRBV11-2
clone_size: many
d_call: -
j_call: TRBJ2-7
cdr3_nt: TGTGCCAGCAGCTCCACATCGACCCCACCCGAGCAGTACTTC
cdr3_aa: CASSSTSTPPEQYF

v_call: TRBV12-3/TRBV12-4
clone_size: many
d_call: -
j_call: TRBJ1-4
cdr3_nt: TGTGCCAGCAGTCCGAATGAAGAAAAACTGTTTTTT
cdr3_aa: CASSPNEEKLFF

v_call: TRBV6-2/TRBV6-3
clone_size: many
d_call: TRBD2
j_call: TRBJ2-3
cdr3_nt: TGTGCCAGCAGTTACCCACCCTTTCTAGCGGGAGTCAAAGATACGCAGTATTTT
cdr3_aa: CASSYPPFLAGVKDTQYF

v_call: TRBV5-6
clone_size: -
d_call: -
j_call: TRBJ1-5
cdr3_nt: TGTGCCAGCAGCTTGAGGGCAGGGAGCAATCAGCCCCAGCATTTT
cdr3_aa: CASSLRAGSNQPQHF

v_call: TRBV29-1
clone_size: many
d_call: -
j_call: TRBJ2-7
cdr3_nt: TGCAGCGTGGAAAGGGACTCAGAGAACGAGCAGTACTTC
cdr3_aa: CSVERDSENEQYF

v_call: TRBV19
clone_size: many
d_call: -
j_call: TRBJ2-1
cdr3_nt: TGTGCCAGTAGTTCGGACACAGAGGGTTTGGGTGAGCAGTTCTTC
cdr3_aa: CASSSDTEGLGEQFF

v_call: TRBV27
clone_size: few
d_call: TRBD2
j_call: TRBJ2-7
cdr3_nt: TGTGCCAGCAGTTTATACGGGACTAGCGGGAGCGACGAGCAGTACTTC
cdr3_aa: CASSLYGTSGSDEQYF

v_call: TRBV7-9
clone_size: -
d_call: TRBD2
j_call: TRBJ2-1
cdr3_nt: TGTGCCAGCAGCCCGCGGCCGACTAGCGGGAAGAACTACAATGAGCAGTTCTTC
cdr3_aa: CASSPRPTSGKNYNEQFF

v_call: TRBV11-3
clone_size: many
d_call: TRBD2
j_call: TRBJ2-1
cdr3_nt: TGTGCCAGCAGCTTCCGCCCTAGCGGGGCTTTCGATGAGCAGTTCTTC
cdr3_aa: CASSFRPSGAFDEQFF

v_call: TRBV7-6
clone_size: many
d_call: -
j_call: TRBJ1-1
cdr3_nt: TGTGCCAGCAGCTTATGGGGTACAGGCGGGGAATTAGGCACTGAAGCTTTCTTT
cdr3_aa: CASSLWGTGGELGTEAFF

v_call: TRBV7-3
clone_size: many
d_call: TRBD2
j_call: TRBJ2-1
cdr3_nt: TGTGCCAGCAGCTTAAGCAGCGGGAGTTTGTATGAGCAGTTCTTC
cdr3_aa: CASSLSSGSLYEQFF

v_call: TRBV7-6
clone_size: few
d_call: TRBD2
j_call: TRBJ2-2
cdr3_nt: TGTGCCAGCAGCTTAGAGCGCGGCGGGAGGGCAGGCGGGGAGCTGTTTTTT
cdr3_aa: CASSLERGGRAGGELFF

v_call: TRBV9
clone_size: few
d_call: TRBD2
j_call: TRBJ2-3
cdr3_nt: TGTGCCAGCAGCACTAGCGGGGGGGCCTGGACAGATACGCAGTATTTT
cdr3_aa: CASSTSGGAWTDTQYF

v_call: TRBV27
clone_size: -
d_call: -
j_call: TRBJ2-3
cdr3_nt: TGTGCCAACAGTTTTGGAGGAGGAGATACGCAGTATTTT
cdr3_aa: CANSFGGGDTQYF

v_call: TRBV7-2
clone_size: many
d_call: TRBD2
j_call: TRBJ2-7
cdr3_nt: TGTGCCAGCAGCTTAGCACTAGCGGGGTACGAGCAGTACTTC
cdr3_aa: CASSLALAGYEQYF

v_call: TRBV3-1
clone_size: -
d_call: -
j_call: TRBJ2-2
cdr3_nt: TGTGCCAGCAGCCAAGACGTACGACAGTTTAACACCGGGGAGCTGTTTTTT
cdr3_aa: CASSQDVRQFNTGELFF

v_call: TRBV7-8
clone_size: many
d_call: TRBD2
j_call: TRBJ2-1
cdr3_nt: TGTGCCAGCAGCTTCCCATGGAGCGGGGGGGCCCCCGCCTACAATGAGCAGTTCTTC
cdr3_aa: CASSFPWSGGAPAYNEQFF

v_call: TRBV12-3/TRBV12-4
clone_size: many
d_call: TRBD2
j_call: TRBJ2-7
cdr3_nt: TGTGCCAGCAGTTTACTAGCGGGAGTCTGGGAGCAGTACTTC
cdr3_aa: CASSLLAGVWEQYF

v_call: TRBV29-1
clone_size: -
d_call: -
j_call: TRBJ1-2
cdr3_nt: TGCAGCGTTGCTGAGGGACCGACGGGTCTAAGTGGCTACACCTTC
cdr3_aa: CSVAEGPTGLSGYTF

v_call: TRBV5-5
clone_size: many
d_call: -
j_call: TRBJ2-7
cdr3_nt: TGTGCCAGCAGCTTCGGCCCCTCGCAGGACGAGCAGTACTTC
cdr3_aa: CASSFGPSQDEQYF

v_call: TRBV12-3/TRBV12-4
clone_size: -
d_call: -
j_call: TRBJ2-7
cdr3_nt: TGTGCCAGCACCGGGACACCTACCTACGAGCAGTACTTC
cdr3_aa: CASTGTPTYEQYF

v_call: TRBV9
clone_size: many
d_call: TRBD2
j_call: TRBJ2-3
cdr3_nt: TGTGCCAGCAGCGCGGGACTAGAAGGCCCCACAGATACGCAGTATTTT
cdr3_aa: CASSAGLEGPTDTQYF

v_call: TRBV5-4
clone_size: many
d_call: -
j_call: TRBJ2-7
cdr3_nt: TGTGCCAGCAGCGTTGAAGGGGAGCAGTACTTC
cdr3_aa: CASSVEGEQYF

v_call: TRBV7-9
clone_size: many
d_call: -
j_call: TRBJ2-3
cdr3_nt: TGTGCCAGCAGCTCACAGCGAAGCACAGATACGCAGTATTTT
cdr3_aa: CASSSQRSTDTQYF

v_call: TRBV19
clone_size: -
d_call: -
j_call: TRBJ1-1
cdr3_nt: TGTGCCACCCTAGGGGGATATACTGAAGCTTTCTTT
cdr3_aa: CATLGGYTEAFF

v_call: TRBV7-9
clone_size: -
d_call: TRBD1
j_call: TRBJ1-4
cdr3_nt: TGTGCCAGCAGCGCTGGACAGGGGAGAGCGACTAATGAAAGACTGTTTTTT
cdr3_aa: CASSAGQGRATNERLFF